The 9 T cell receptor beta chains presented below share a single source sample, sequenced in a study of identical twins. TCRdb redid the calling of the 5' RACE reads with MiXCR, one entry per CDR3 protein. The table records 600,000 to 800,000 distinct CDR3 sequences, approximately 21% of them present only once. These data were likewise used in another study, on T cells expressing NK-cell markers.

The specimen was PBMCs. These receptors came from a woman between 18 and 29 years old in good health.

This clonotype was picked up a small number of times. Since no conserved phenylalanine or tryptophan closes the CDR3, a read error is the likely cause. The chain recombines TRBV12-3 or TRBV12-4 with TRBJ1-5; D is unresolved. V lost 5 bases and J 1 base, leaving 18 bases between the germline ends. The CDR3 sequence is 17 residues long. CDR3 amino acids: CASSNLRAQRSNQPQHS. CDR3 bases: TGTGCCAGCAGTAACCTTCGGGCCCAACGGAGCAATCAGCCCCAGCATTCT.

Here the CDR3 reads CASSTTRDYPYNEQFF. The CDR3 bases are TGTGCCAGCAGCACGACACGGGACTATCCCTACAATGAGCAGTTCTTC. The gene calls are TRBV7-9 and TRBJ2-1; TRBD2 matches at 7 bases. Germline V CDR1 and CDR2: SEHNR, FQNEAQ (reference sequence). Germline trimming cut 5 bases from V and 2 bases from J; bases unmatched to any gene: 9. The CDR3 is 16 amino acids. The whole variable domain, filled in from reference TRBV7-9 and TRBJ2-1, reads DTGVSQNPRHKITKRGQNVTFRCDPISEHNRLYWYRQTLGQGPEFLTYFQNEAQLEKSRLLSDRFSAERPKGSFSTLEIQRTEQGDSAMYLCASSTTRDYPYNEQFFGPGTRLTVL.

This clonotype was seen repeatedly, ten times or more. The genes are TRBV12-3 or TRBV12-4 and TRBJ2-5, with 9 bases that match TRBD1. This CDR3 comprises 16 residues. V lost 3 bases and J lost 3; bases outside the gene matches: 8. The CDR3 region has the DNA TGTGCCAGCAGTTTCCAACCTGGGACAGGGAAAGAGACCCAGTACTTC. It encodes CASSFQPGTGKETQYF.

The chain couples TRBV6-2 or TRBV6-3 to TRBJ2-1; 8 bases map to TRBD1. The CDR3 is made up of 14 amino acids. J lost 13 bases, V lost 7 bases, and 15 bases had no gene match. Germline V gives CDR1 MNHEY, CDR2 SVGEGT. The chain's CDR3 is CASTLPAGGGDQFF. The CDR3 nucleotides are TGTGCCAGCACACTCCCCGCAGGGGGCGGTGACCAGTTCTTC.

This clonotype was seen only a few times. This CDR3 is CASSLNRQGVWNTIYF. Written as DNA, the CDR3 is TGTGCCAGCAGTCTAAATCGACAGGGAGTTTGGAACACCATATATTTT. The chain carries TRBV5-5 and TRBJ1-3, with TRBD1 matching 7 bases. V was pared by 5 bases and J by 7 bases, with 15 bases of the junction left unmatched. The germline V gene has CDR1 SGHKS and CDR2 YYEKEE (reference sequence). The CDR3 extends over 16 amino acids. The full variable domain, in which reference TRBV5-5 and TRBJ1-3 provide the parts outside the CDR3, is DAGVTQSPTHLIKTRGQQVTLRCSPISGHKSVSWYQQVLGQGPQFIFQYYEKEERGRGNFPDRFSARQFPNYSSELNVNALLLGDSALYLCASSLNRQGVWNTIYFGEGSWLTVV.

The chain carries TRBV7-8 and TRBJ1-2; unclear D gene. V gave up 5 bases and J gave up 2 bases, with 12 bases separating them. This CDR3 is 14 amino acids long. The germline V gene encodes CDR1 SGHVS and CDR2 FQNEAQ. CDR3 DNA: TGTGCCAGCAGCCCCACGACGATGAACTATGGCTACACCTTC. Its protein is CASSPTTMNYGYTF. The complete variable domain, with remaining parts taken from reference TRBV7-8 and TRBJ1-2, reads GAGVSQSPRYKVAKRGQDVALRCDPISGHVSLFWYQQALGQGPEFLTYFQNEAQLDKSGLPSDRFFAERPEGSVSTLKIQRTQQEDSAVYLCASSPTTMNYGYTFGSGTRLTVV.

This clonotype was picked up a small number of times. The rearrangement joins TRBV7-2 to TRBJ2-1; D uncertain. The CDR3 runs 13 residues. The V gene lost 5 bases and the J gene lost 9 bases, with 14 bases spanning the gap. Germline CDR1 SGHTA, CDR2 FQGNSA. Written as DNA, the CDR3 is TGTGCCAGCAGCCCTGGAAATTACGTTGAGCAGTTCTTC. This translates into CASSPGNYVEQFF.

This clonotype was detected a few times. The genes are TRBV5-1 and TRBJ2-7; 14 positions match TRBD2. Germline CDR1 reads SGHRS; CDR2 reads YFSETQ. The CDR3 has 18 amino acids. The J segment lost 0 bases and the V segment lost 4 bases, leaving 9 bases of the junction unmatched. The CDR3 DNA is TGCGCCAGCAGCCCAGGACTAGCGGGAGGCAGGAGCTCCTACGAGCAGTACTTC. Its protein product is CASSPGLAGGRSSYEQYF.

This clonotype has ten or more counts. The rearrangement joins TRBV10-2 to TRBJ1-1; D gene ambiguous. This CDR3 comprises 13 residues. CDR1 is WSHSY, CDR2 SAAADI, per germline. Trimming took 3 bases from V and 4 from J, leaving 9 bases between them. The CDR3 nucleotides are TGCGCCAGCAGTGACCTCATAGGCACTGAAGCTTTCTTT. Translation: CASSDLIGTEAFF.